This is a list of T cell receptor beta chains from one sample in a study of T cell repertoires in cytomegalovirus infection. TCRdb re-called the reads with MiXCR, one entry per CDR3 protein. The repertoire holds over 450,000 distinct CDR3 sequences, with over 9% as singletons. The specimen sequenced was PBMCs. These TCRs come from a human donor in good health (CMV status not recorded). Some clones in this sample may be carry-over from other donors' samples. CDR3s include the opening cysteine and the closing phenylalanine or tryptophan. A D gene is named only where the DNA matches it firmly. The size of a clone is reported for some rows only, either as once, few or many, or as a class for expanded clones.

TRBJ2-4,TRBD2,once,TRBV12-3/TRBV12-4,TGTGCCTGCAGCCGATGGGAGGGGTTTGATGGAAACATTCAGTACTTC,CACSRWEGFDGNIQYF
TRBJ2-1,.,many,TRBV29-1,TGCAGCGTTGAAGGAGGGTTGGGGAGCAATGAGCAGTTCTTC,CSVEGGLGSNEQFF
TRBJ2-5,TRBD1,few,TRBV20-1,TGCAGTGCTAGAGATCTGTCTTGGACAGGGGTCGGGGAGACCCAGTACTTC,CSARDLSWTGVGETQYF
TRBJ2-3,TRBD2,few,TRBV29-1,TGCAGCGCGGGGACTAGCGGGAGGAGGACAGATACGCAGTATTTT,CSAGTSGRRTDTQYF
TRBJ1-6,.,many,TRBV12-5,TGTGCTAGTGGTTTAGGCCGGTTAAATTCACCCCTCCACTTT,CASGLGRLNSPLHF
TRBJ1-2,.,many,TRBV14,TGTGCCAGCAGCCAGCCCCTCCTCTATGGCTACACCTTC,CASSQPLLYGYTF
TRBJ1-2,.,many,TRBV6-5,TGTGCCAGCAGTTACTGGCAGGGGGGCTACACCTTC,CASSYWQGGYTF
TRBJ2-1,.,many,TRBV19,TGTGCCAGTAGGACCTACAATGAGCAGTTCTTC,CASRTYNEQFF
TRBJ1-5,TRBD1,few,TRBV28,TGTGCCAGCAGTTTAAGAGACAGGGGGCGAGACAATCAGCCCCAGCATTTT,CASSLRDRGRDNQPQHF
TRBJ1-5,.,.,TRBV9,TGTGCCAGCAGCCGAGCGGGGGACCTCGGGGACAATCAGCCCCAGCATTTT,CASSRAGDLGDNQPQHF
TRBJ2-5,TRBD1,.,TRBV20-1,TGCAGTGCTAGGCTGACAGGGGTAGAGACCCAGTACTTC,CSARLTGVETQYF
TRBJ2-1,.,few,TRBV12-3/TRBV12-4,TGTGCCAGCAGTTTAGGAAGTAGGGATGAGCAGTTCTTC,CASSLGSRDEQFF
TRBJ1-5,TRBD1,many,TRBV18,TGTGCCAGCTCACCGGGGGGGACAGGGAATCAGCCCCAGCATTTT,CASSPGGTGNQPQHF
TRBJ1-3,.,many,TRBV19,TGTGCCAGTAACCCACCGGAAGGGGGACCGAGAGGAAACACCATATATTTT,CASNPPEGGPRGNTIYF
TRBJ1-2,.,.,TRBV20-1,TGCAGTGCTAGAGATTCCACTCGGGGCGTCGGAGATGGCTACACCTTC,CSARDSTRGVGDGYTF
TRBJ1-2,TRBD1,many,TRBV12-3/TRBV12-4,TGTGCCAGCAGTTGGGAACTGACAGGGATGAGCTATGGCTACACCTTC,CASSWELTGMSYGYTF
TRBJ2-7,TRBD1,many,TRBV7-9,TGTGCCAGCAGCTTATCGGGACAGGTAACCTACGAGCAGTACTTC,CASSLSGQVTYEQYF
TRBJ2-7,TRBD1,many,TRBV6-2/TRBV6-3,TGTGCCAGCAGTTACTCGAATTTGGACAGGGGATACGAGCAGTACTTC,CASSYSNLDRGYEQYF
TRBJ1-6,.,many,TRBV28,TGTGCCAGCACCAACCCCCCCTATTCACCCCTCCACTTT,CASTNPPYSPLHF
TRBJ1-4,TRBD1,many,TRBV5-6,TGTGCCAGCAACCCGACGACAGGGGTCGGAAAACTGTTTTTT,CASNPTTGVGKLFF
TRBJ2-1,TRBD2,few,TRBV20-1,TGCAGTGCTAGCCCCGGGCTAGCGGGAGTAGGTGAGCAGTTCTTC,CSASPGLAGVGEQFF
TRBJ1-2,TRBD1,.,TRBV7-9,TGTGCCAGCAGGCAGCAGGGGACACAGGGGTATGGCTACACCTTC,CASRQQGTQGYGYTF
TRBJ2-7,TRBD2,.,TRBV9,TGTGCCAGCGGACTAGGACTAGCGGGGGACGAGCAGTACTTC,CASGLGLAGDEQYF
TRBJ1-6,TRBD1,many,TRBV7-2,TGTGCCAGCAGCTACGGACAGGGATATTCACCCCTCCACTTT,CASSYGQGYSPLHF
TRBJ2-6,TRBD1,.,TRBV6-5,TGTGCCAGCAGATATGGGACAGGGGGCTATGGGGCCAACGTCCTGACTTTC,CASRYGTGGYGANVLTF
TRBJ2-7,.,many,TRBV7-8,TGTGCCAGCAGCCCAATGGGGACAAGCTCCTACGAGCAGTACTTC,CASSPMGTSSYEQYF
TRBJ2-2,.,few,TRBV13,TGTGCCAGCAGCCGCGCCGGGGGAAATCCGGTCGGGGAGCTGTTTTTT,CASSRAGGNPVGELFF
TRBJ2-7,TRBD2,many,TRBV7-2,TGTGCCAGCAGCTTAGCCGGGACTAGCGGTTACGAGCAGTACTTC,CASSLAGTSGYEQYF
TRBJ2-7,TRBD2,few,TRBV2,TGTGCCAGCGGCCGGGAGGGCCCCTACGAGCAGTACTTC,CASGREGPYEQYF
TRBJ2-4,.,many,TRBV7-9,TGTGCCAGCAGCTTAGGGAGGGGGGCCAAAAACATTCAGTACTTC,CASSLGRGAKNIQYF
TRBJ1-3,TRBD1,.,TRBV28,TGTGCCAGCAGTTTCTCCGGGACAGGGTCTGGAAACACCATATATTTT,CASSFSGTGSGNTIYF
TRBJ2-1,.,few,TRBV14,TGTGCCAGCAGCCAAGATAACGAGCGCCCGGGGGATGAGCAGTTCTTC,CASSQDNERPGDEQFF